The following is a TCR beta chain sequence with its context. This entry belongs to a study of early T cells in non-severe SARS-CoV-2 infection. Using its own MiXCR run on the 5' RACE reads, TCRdb lists one record per CDR3 protein. The sample includes tens of thousands of distinct CDR3 sequences, 5% to 6% of them seen just once. CDR1 is SGHTA and CDR2 is FQGNSA in the germline V gene. With 1 base removed from V and 11 bases from J, the gap between germline ends came to 9 bases. CDR3 size: 12 residues. The chain has TRBV7-2 and TRBJ1-3; no firm D call. The sequencing here drew on whole blood, taken at baseline. The TCR sequence derives from an adult who was a healthcare worker with PCR-confirmed SARS-CoV-2 infection or an uninfected control (not recorded which). In DNA, the CDR3 is TGTGCCAGCAGCTTAGGGGCCCGGGCCATATATTTT. Its protein product is CASSLGARAIYF.